What follows are 24 T cell receptor beta chains derived from one specimen sequenced in a study of OX40 agonist ivuxolimab in advanced cancers. Only in-frame clones appear in the TCRdb table, and some are missing; sequencing was by immunoSEQ multiplex PCR. In the table there are tens of thousands of clones, less than 90% of which are singletons. The specimen comprised CD4+ or CD8+ T cells sorted from blood, sampled in a trial of the OX40 agonist ivuxolimab. All receptors come from an adult with an advanced solid tumor such as melanoma, head and neck, liver or kidney cancer.

CDR3 nucleotide sequence: TGTGCCAGCAGCCAAGAGGGTAGCGGGGGGTCGAACACCGGGGAGCTGTTTTTT. Its protein product is CASSQEGSGGSNTGELFF. The chain links TRBV4-2 to TRBJ2-2; 10 nucleotides match TRBD2. The CDR3 has 18 residues. V trimming: 0 bases; J trimming: 0 bases; junction bases outside the gene matches: 4. From germline, CDR1 is LGHNA and CDR2 YNFKEQ.

This clone was observed once. The gene calls are TRBV6-1 and TRBJ1-3; D is undetermined. The CDR3 covers 14 residues. Trimming left V 5 bases short and J 2 bases short, with 10 bases between. The V gene's germline CDR1 is MNHNS and CDR2 SASEGT. The CDR3 region is CASSFLGAGNTIYF. The DNA for the CDR3 is TGTGCCAGCAGTTTCCTGGGTGCTGGAAACACCATATATTTT.

The chain carries TRBV4-3 and TRBJ2-5; TRBD2 agrees at 13 bases. J lost 5 bases, V lost 0 bases, and 9 bases had no gene match. This CDR3 region has 18 residues. CDR1 is LGHNA, CDR2 YSLEER, per germline. The CDR3: CASSQDFKLAGGQETQYF. CDR3 bases: TGCGCCAGCAGCCAAGATTTCAAACTAGCGGGGGGGCAGGAGACCCAGTACTTC.

This clone was seen once. CDR3 in DNA: TGTGCCAGCAGCTTACGGGATGGCTACACCTTC. Its protein product is CASSLRDGYTF. V and J are TRBV11-1 and TRBJ1-2; D remains unclear. V dropped 2 bases and J dropped 6 bases, with 4 bases sitting between them. The CDR3 runs 11 residues. Germline loops: CDR1 SGHAT, CDR2 FQDESV (reference sequence).

The chain uses TRBV10-3 and TRBJ2-3, with 8 bases that match TRBD2. Germline CDR1 ENHRY, CDR2 SYGVKD. The junction had 3 bases not matched to a gene; V was cut back by 3 bases and J by 1 base. CDR3 length: 15 residues. The CDR3 here is CAISEGAGGTDTQYF. The CDR3 nucleotides are TGTGCCATCAGTGAAGGAGCGGGGGGCACAGATACGCAGTATTTT.

The gene calls are TRBV7-2 and TRBJ1-2; D gene unclear. Germline V gene lookup returns CDR1 SGHTA and CDR2 FQGNSA. V was cut by 1 base and J by 2 bases, with 17 bases left in between. This CDR3 has 17 residues. The CDR3 DNA reads as TGTGCCAGCAGCTTAGGAATACAGAAATATATAAACTATGGCTACACCTTC. The encoded protein is CASSLGIQKYINYGYTF.

The chain is built from TRBV5-1 and TRBJ1-1; 7 nucleotides align to TRBD1. This CDR3 spans 13 amino acids. V was clipped by 4 bases and J by 7 bases; unmatched bases: 7. Germline-derived CDR1 and CDR2 are SGHRS and YFSETQ. DNA of the CDR3: TGCGCCAGCAGCGCCGGGACAGAGTATGAAGCTTTCTTT. Its protein is CASSAGTEYEAFF. The full variable domain, completed using reference TRBV5-1 and TRBJ1-1, is KAGVTQTPRYLIKTRGQQVTLSCSPISGHRSVSWYQQTPGQGLQFLFEYFSETQRNKGNFPGRFSGRQFSNSRSEMNVSTLELGDSALYLCASSAGTEYEAFFGQGTRLTVV.

This clone was seen once. This chain links TRBV29-1 with TRBJ1-2; perhaps TRBD1 as D (5 bases). V was shortened by 3 bases and J by 7 bases, with 12 bases between the two germline ends. Germline V gene lookup returns CDR1 SQVTM and CDR2 ANQGSEA. The CDR3 runs to 12 residues. Here the CDR3 DNA reads TGCAGCGTTGATAAGACAGCGGGTGGCTACACCTTC. Residues: CSVDKTAGGYTF.

The J gene is TRBJ1-4, the V gene TRBV19; D might be TRBD1 (6 bases). From germline, CDR1 is LNHDA and CDR2 SQIVND (reference sequence). The CDR3 totals 12 residues. Trimming shortened V by 7 bases and J by 6 bases, and 9 bases separated the two germline ends. The CDR3 sequence: CASKKGDEKLFF. DNA for the CDR3: TGTGCCAGTAAAAAGGGGGATGAAAAACTGTTTTTT.

The table lists this clone with a few counts. The chain couples TRBV28 to TRBJ2-1, with TRBD2 matching over 10 bases. Germline values: CDR1 MDHEN, CDR2 SYDVKM. The CDR3 covers 18 residues. V dropped 6 bases and J dropped 1; count of bases not matched to a gene: 12. The CDR3 protein is CASREIAGGLGSYNEQFF. In nucleotides, the CDR3 is TGTGCCAGCAGGGAAATAGCGGGAGGATTAGGTTCCTACAATGAGCAGTTCTTC. The full variable domain, with the rest looked up from reference TRBV28 and TRBJ2-1, is DVKVTQSSRYLVKRTGEKVFLECVQDMDHENMFWYRQDPGLGLRLIYFSYDVKMKEKGDIPEGYSVSREKKERFSLILESASTNQTSMYLCASREIAGGLGSYNEQFFGPGTRLTVL.

This clone has a handful of counts. This chain joins TRBV5-1 and TRBJ2-7; D perhaps matches TRBD2 (6 bases). Per the germline V gene, CDR1 is SGHRS and CDR2 is YFSETQ. The CDR3 is 15 amino acids. Trimming pared 4 bases from V and 3 bases from J, leaving 17 bases between. In nucleotides, the CDR3 is TGCGCCAGCAGCCAACAGCCGGGGGTGGGCTACGAGCAGTACTTC. Its translation: CASSQQPGVGYEQYF.

This clone was found a few times. The rearrangement uses TRBV7-9 and TRBJ1-1, with TRBD1 as a possible D gene (6 bases). In germline, CDR1 is SEHNR, CDR2 FQNEAQ (reference sequence). The CDR3 has 16 amino acids. Deletions cut 4 bases from V and 5 bases from J, with 20 bases between. CDR3 amino acids: CASSSTGAGGQTEAFF. The DNA of the CDR3 is TGTGCCAGCAGCTCCACCGGTGCGGGGGGGCAAACTGAAGCTTTCTTT. Full variable domain (rest looked up from reference TRBV7-9 and TRBJ1-1): DTGVSQNPRHKITKRGQNVTFRCDPISEHNRLYWYRQTLGQGPEFLTYFQNEAQLEKSRLLSDRFSAERPKGSFSTLEIQRTEQGDSAMYLCASSSTGAGGQTEAFFGQGTRLTVV.

The rearrangement links TRBV5-1 to TRBJ1-4; the D gene is possibly TRBD1 (6 bases). The length of the CDR3 is 17 residues. The germline V gene has CDR1 SGHRS and CDR2 YFSETQ. V lost 4 bases and J lost 0, with 16 bases in between. Here the CDR3 DNA reads TGCGCCAGCAGCCCGCCGACAGGAGCCTCAACTAATGAAAAACTGTTTTTT. It is translated as CASSPPTGASTNEKLFF. Full variable domain (outside the CDR3, taken from reference TRBV5-1 and TRBJ1-4): KAGVTQTPRYLIKTRGQQVTLSCSPISGHRSVSWYQQTPGQGLQFLFEYFSETQRNKGNFPGRFSGRQFSNSRSEMNVSTLELGDSALYLCASSPPTGASTNEKLFFGSGTQLSVL.

The rearrangement links TRBV7-6 to TRBJ1-3; D gene uncertain. Deletions cut 5 bases from V and 0 bases from J, with 8 bases between. CDR3 length: 14 residues. Germline lookup yields CDR1 SGHVS and CDR2 FNYEAQ. This CDR3 is CASSQTDSGNTIYF. CDR3 bases: TGTGCCAGCAGCCAGACTGACTCTGGAAACACCATATATTTT.

This sequence joins TRBV5-4 and TRBJ2-3; D gene unclear. This CDR3 has 13 amino acids. The V end lost 4 bases, the J end lost 0 bases, and 6 bases lay between the germline ends. CDR1 is SGHNT, CDR2 YYREEE, per germline (reference sequence). In nucleotides, the CDR3 is TGTGCCAGCAGCCAACCTAGCACAGATACGCAGTATTTT. It codes for CASSQPSTDTQYF.

This clone was counted a few times. DNA of the CDR3: TGTGCCAGCAGTTCGTCCGGTGGCCGGTGGAATTCACCCCTCCACTTT. Amino acid sequence: CASSSSGGRWNSPLHF. The chain joins TRBV27 to TRBJ1-6; unclear D gene. Between the trimmed V and J ends, which lost 4 bases and 7 bases, there was a span of 17 bases. CDR3 size: 16 residues. Germline lookup yields CDR1 MNHEY and CDR2 SMNVEV (reference sequence).

The chain joins TRBV4-2 to TRBJ2-1, with unresolved D. The CDR3 spans 15 residues. From germline, CDR1 is LGHNA and CDR2 YNFKEQ. Trimming removed 1 base at V and 10 bases at J, with 17 bases between. The CDR3 bases are TGTGCCAGCAGCCAAGTAAGTAGTTCGGGTAGCGAGCAGTTCTTC. It specifies CASSQVSSSGSEQFF.

The chain couples TRBV2 to TRBJ1-5; D is unclear. V gave up 0 bases and J gave up 6 bases, with 6 bases separating them. The V gene's germline CDR1 is SNHLY and CDR2 FYNNEI. CDR3 length: 13 residues. The CDR3 loop is CASSEALGQPQHF. CDR3 nucleotides: TGTGCCAGCAGTGAAGCGTTGGGTCAGCCCCAGCATTTT.

The V call is TRBV5-1, the J call TRBJ2-3; D is ambiguous. Trimming pared 0 bases from V and 2 bases from J, leaving 10 bases between. The CDR3 loop spans 15 amino acids. Germline loops: CDR1 SGHRS, CDR2 YFSETQ. DNA for the CDR3: TGCGCCAGCAGCTTGGGGCAGGTAAACACAGATACGCAGTATTTT. Translation gives CASSLGQVNTDTQYF.

The chain combines TRBV30 with TRBJ1-2; possibly TRBD1 for D (5 bases). With 7 bases removed from V and 0 bases from J, the gap between germline ends came to 9 bases. The germline CDR1 and CDR2 sequences are GTSNPN and SVGIG (reference sequence). This CDR3 is built from 12 residues. In nucleotides, the CDR3 is TGTGCCTTAGGGGTTCCTAACTATGGCTACACCTTC. It translates to CALGVPNYGYTF.

The sample holds one count of this clone. J is TRBJ1-3 and V is TRBV30; the D gene is possibly TRBD1 (6 bases). The CDR3 has 15 residues. Germline V gene lookup returns CDR1 GTSNPN and CDR2 SVGIG (reference sequence). V lost 1 base, J lost 2 bases, and 12 bases lay in between. The CDR3 nucleotides are TGTGCCTGGAGTGAATGGGGGACACCTGGAAACACCATATATTTT. Protein product: CAWSEWGTPGNTIYF. The variable domain in full, completed from reference TRBV30 and TRBJ1-3, reads SQTIHQWPATLVQPVGSPLSLECTVEGTSNPNLYWYRQAAGRGLQLLFYSVGIGQISSEVPQNLSASRPQDRQFILSSKKLLLSDSGFYLCAWSEWGTPGNTIYFGEGSWLTVV.

The genes are TRBV6-1 and TRBJ1-1; weak D call: TRBD1 (5 bases). V gave up 4 bases and J gave up 4 bases, with 13 bases separating them. CDR3 size: 14 residues. Germline lookup yields CDR1 MNHNS and CDR2 SASEGT. The CDR3 loop is CASSGAGRFTEAFF. The CDR3 region has the DNA TGTGCCAGCAGTGGGGCAGGGCGCTTCACTGAAGCTTTCTTT.

The sample holds a few counts of this clone. The gene calls are TRBV5-1 and TRBJ2-7, with D perhaps TRBD1 (8 bases). CDR3 size: 16 residues. Germline V lookup: CDR1 SGHRS, CDR2 YFSETQ. V shed 2 bases and J shed 2 bases, with 17 bases lying between them. In nucleotides, the CDR3 is TGCGCCAGCAGCTTAACCCTTACAGGGGGGGCCTACGAGCAGTACTTC. Translation gives CASSLTLTGGAYEQYF.

This clone has a handful of counts. The chain couples TRBV7-2 to TRBJ1-3; D gene ambiguous. Trimming cost V 5 bases and J 2 bases, with 19 bases left between them. There are 17 residues in the CDR3. Looked up from germline, CDR1 is SGHTA and CDR2 is FQGNSA. The CDR3 reads CASSQEGVGGTGNTIYF. The CDR3 coding sequence is TGTGCCAGCAGCCAAGAGGGAGTTGGTGGAACTGGAAACACCATATATTTT.